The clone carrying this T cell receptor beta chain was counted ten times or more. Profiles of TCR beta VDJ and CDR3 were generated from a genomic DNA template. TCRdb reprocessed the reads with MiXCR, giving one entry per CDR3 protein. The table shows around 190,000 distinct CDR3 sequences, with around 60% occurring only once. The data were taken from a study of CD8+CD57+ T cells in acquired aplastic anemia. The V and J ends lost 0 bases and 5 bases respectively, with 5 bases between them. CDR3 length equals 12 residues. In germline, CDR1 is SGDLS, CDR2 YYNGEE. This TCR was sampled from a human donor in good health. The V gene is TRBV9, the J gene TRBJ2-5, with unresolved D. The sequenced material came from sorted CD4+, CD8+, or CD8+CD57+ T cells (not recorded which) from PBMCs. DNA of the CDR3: TGTGCCAGCAGCGTAGGTGCTGAGACCCAGTACTTC. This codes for CASSVGAETQYF. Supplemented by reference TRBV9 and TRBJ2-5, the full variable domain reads DSGVTQTPKHLITATGQRVTLRCSPRSGDLSVYWYQQSLDQGLQFLIQYYNGEERAKGNILERFSAQQFPDLHSELNLSSLELGDSALYFCASSVGAETQYFGPGTRLLVL.